The clone carrying this T cell receptor beta chain showed up many times. Its specificity is not known. J lost 3 bases, V lost 6 bases, and 6 bases had no gene match. In germline, CDR1 is MNHNS, CDR2 SASEGT. This CDR3 is built from 14 residues. This specimen comes from a study of CD8 T cells in ankylosing spondylitis. Overall study results and limits: What seemed typical of ankylosing spondylitis blood was a TCR beta motif built from several highly homologous variants. Past studies reported some motif variants in reactive arthritis synovial fluid and blood.

TCRdb re-called the 5' RACE reads with MiXCR, one entry per CDR3 protein. The profile shows some 840,000 distinct CDR3 sequences, about 12% of them singletons. The receptor comes from a male donor with ankylosing spondylitis. Sequencing input: blood, either unsorted or a sorted T cell fraction (not recorded which). The V and J genes are TRBV6-1 and TRBJ2-5, with TRBD2 matching over 8 bases. CDR3 nucleotide sequence: TGTGCCAGCAGCCGAAATAGCGGGGAAGAGACCCAGTACTTC. It codes for CASSRNSGEETQYF.